This entry lists 10 T cell receptor beta chains sequenced from one sample in a study of T cells after yellow fever vaccination. Using its own MiXCR run on the 5' RACE reads, TCRdb lists one record per CDR3 protein. The sample shows some 290,000 distinct CDR3 sequences, around 10% of them seen only once. The source material was CD4+ T cells sorted from PBMCs, sampled 45 days after the yellow fever booster vaccination. These receptor sequences come from a man aged 18 to 30 who received the YFV17D yellow fever vaccine.

The chain carries TRBV6-5 and TRBJ2-5, with 8 bases aligning to TRBD1. The germline V gene has CDR1 MNHEY and CDR2 SVGAGI. The CDR3 is 19 amino acids. The J segment lost 0 bases and the V segment lost 6 bases, leaving 18 bases of the junction unmatched. The CDR3 protein is CASSSPRGRGAPYQETQYF. For the CDR3, the DNA is TGTGCCAGCAGCTCACCCAGGGGGCGCGGGGCCCCGTACCAAGAGACCCAGTACTTC.

DNA of the CDR3: TGTGCCATCAGTCAGCCGGATCAGCCCCAGCATTTT. It translates to CAISQPDQPQHF. V and J are TRBV10-3 and TRBJ1-5; D not resolved. The germline V gene encodes CDR1 ENHRY and CDR2 SYGVKD. Trimming took off 5 bases at V and 5 bases at J, with 7 bases between the two ends. This CDR3 is 12 amino acids long.

The gene calls are TRBV27 and TRBJ1-2; maybe TRBD1 (5 bases). The CDR3 contains 13 residues. The germline V gene encodes CDR1 MNHEY and CDR2 SMNVEV (reference sequence). Trimming stripped 4 bases from V and 8 bases from J, with 14 bases between. The CDR3 region has the DNA TGTGCCAGCAGTTCCCGGGGGACGGGCGGCTACACCTTC. Translated: CASSSRGTGGYTF.

This chain joins TRBV10-3 and TRBJ1-2, with a tentative D call TRBD1 (5 bases). Germline V lookup: CDR1 ENHRY, CDR2 SYGVKD. The CDR3 has 15 residues. V lost 2 bases to trimming and J lost 3 bases, with 13 bases between them. CDR3 DNA sequence: TGTGCCATCAGTGAGACCGGGGGGATTTACTATGGCTACACCTTC. This sequence encodes CAISETGGIYYGYTF.

This clonotype was recorded a few times. V and J are TRBV20-1 and TRBJ1-6; D unclear. There are 17 residues in the CDR3. Germline V gene sequence: CDR1 DFQATT, CDR2 SNEGSKA (reference sequence). Trimming cost V 3 bases and J 8 bases, with 23 bases left between them. CDR3 bases: TGCAGTGCTAGTTTTCCGGAGAGTAGAACCCGAGATTCACCCCTCCACTTT. The encoded protein is CSASFPESRTRDSPLHF.

The chain links TRBV9 to TRBJ1-2, with D perhaps matching TRBD1 (6 bases). Germline lookup yields CDR1 SGDLS and CDR2 YYNGEE. CDR3 length: 15 amino acids. Trimming cost V 4 bases and J 3 bases, with 16 bases left between them. The CDR3 loop is CASSLTGGQDYGYTF. CDR3 nucleotide sequence: TGTGCCAGCAGCCTCACGGGGGGCCAGGACTATGGCTACACCTTC.

The chain couples TRBV29-1 to TRBJ1-2; 10 nucleotides match TRBD1. Germline-derived CDR1 and CDR2 are SQVTM and ANQGSEA. This CDR3 is 16 amino acids long. V trimming: 4 bases; J trimming: 5 bases; junction bases outside the gene matches: 13. The CDR3 spells CSVGGASGQGMYGYTF. The DNA of the CDR3 is TGCAGCGTTGGGGGGGCCTCGGGACAGGGGATGTATGGCTACACCTTC. The variable domain in full, with the rest retrieved from reference TRBV29-1 and TRBJ1-2, is SAVISQKPSRDICQRGTSLTIQCQVDSQVTMMFWYRQQPGQSLTLIATANQGSEATYESGFVIDKFPISRPNLTFSTLTVSNMSPEDSSIYLCSVGGASGQGMYGYTFGSGTRLTVV.

The chain couples TRBV9 to TRBJ2-5; 11 bases line up with TRBD2. Germline CDR1 and CDR2: SGDLS and YYNGEE. With V trimmed by 4 bases and J by 7 bases, 18 bases remained unmatched. This CDR3 is built from 18 residues. CDR3 nucleotides: TGTGCCAGCAGCCCGCTGACTAGCGGGGATACTCGTTGGGGGACCCAGTACTTC. As protein: CASSPLTSGDTRWGTQYF.

This clonotype appeared a few times. The chain links TRBV12-3 or TRBV12-4 to TRBJ1-6; D is unclear. The CDR3 is made up of 15 amino acids. Between the trimmed V and J ends, which lost 5 bases and 4 bases, there was a span of 12 bases. CDR3 loop: CASSPLGRYNSPLHF. CDR3 sequence (DNA): TGTGCCAGCAGTCCCCTAGGACGATATAATTCACCCCTCCACTTT.

This clonotype occurred a few times. The V gene is TRBV5-6, the J gene TRBJ1-6, with 7 bases identical to TRBD1. The CDR3 length is 16 residues. The germline CDR1 and CDR2 sequences are SGHDT and YYEEEE. V trimming: 4 bases; J trimming: 0 bases; junction bases outside the gene matches: 4. The CDR3 here is CASSLRDSSYNSPLHF. DNA of the CDR3: TGTGCCAGCAGCCTTAGGGACAGCTCCTATAATTCACCCCTCCACTTT.